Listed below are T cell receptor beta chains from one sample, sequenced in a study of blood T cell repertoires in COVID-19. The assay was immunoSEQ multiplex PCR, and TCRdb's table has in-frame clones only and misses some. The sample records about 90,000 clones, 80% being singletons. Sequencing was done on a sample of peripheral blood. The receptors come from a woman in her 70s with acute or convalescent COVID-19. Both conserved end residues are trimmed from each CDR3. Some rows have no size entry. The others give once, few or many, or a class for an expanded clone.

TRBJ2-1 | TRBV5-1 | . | ASSSGALAGGPYNEQF
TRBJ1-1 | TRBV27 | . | ASQNRENEAF
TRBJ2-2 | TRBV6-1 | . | ASSEYRRDTGELF
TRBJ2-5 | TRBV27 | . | ASSFRDNQETQY
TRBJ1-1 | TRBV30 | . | AWSGQNTEAF
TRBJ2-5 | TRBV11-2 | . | ASSPKTGQGIGWGETQY
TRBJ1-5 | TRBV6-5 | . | ASPFSRAGSPQH
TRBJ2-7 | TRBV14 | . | ASSQGRGGQY
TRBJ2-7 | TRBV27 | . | ASSFSRGSTAYEQY
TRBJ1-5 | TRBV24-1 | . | ATSETTPPDQPQH
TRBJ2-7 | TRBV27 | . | ASSLSGEYEQY
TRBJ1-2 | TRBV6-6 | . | ASGNSGDYGYT
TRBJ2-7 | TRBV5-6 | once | ASRQGSYEQY
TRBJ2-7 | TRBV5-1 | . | ASSLGGKGAYEQY
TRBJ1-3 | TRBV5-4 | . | ASSLDPSSGNTIY
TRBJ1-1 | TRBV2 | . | ASRKGLRTGENTEAF